The entry below gives a single TCR beta chain sequence along with its context. J gave up 4 bases and V 4 bases, and 6 bases lay outside the gene matches. Germline V gene data show CDR1 as SGHNT and CDR2 as YYREEE (reference sequence). The CDR3 totals 15 residues. Random hexamers served to reverse transcribe roughly 0.45 to 1 ug RNA. TCRdb re-analysed the immunoSEQ multiplex PCR reads in MiXCR, keeping a single row per CDR3 protein. The sample shows roughly 150,000 distinct CDR3 sequences, roughly 94% of them seen only once. The sample belongs to a study of CD8 T cells in Susac syndrome. The T cells that were sequenced for TCR beta were CD8+ and CD4+ cells from blood. TEMRA cells were FACS-enriched, unlike CD8+ and CD4+ T cells, which were negatively isolated.

The chain has TRBV5-4 and TRBJ1-1, with TRBD1 matching 11 bases. Sequenced material: CD4+ T cells from PBMCs. The origin of this receptor is a human donor with multiple sclerosis. The CDR3 DNA reads TGTGCCAGCAGCGTCCGGGACAGGGGGGTCACTGAAGCTTTCTTT. Translating gives CASSVRDRGVTEAFF.